This TCR beta chain was identified in a study of PD-L1 blockade in urothelial cancer. Across the study: The year 2014 saw patients start atezolizumab, 1,200 mg intravenously every 3 weeks. At 3 weeks (second dose) and 6 weeks after starting treatment, blood was analyzed. Regarding the study as a whole: At the 3-week point, tumor-associated blood clones expanded more in durable-benefit patients. Below-median TCR clonality that was measured in pretreatment blood predicted better survival.

The CDR3 totals 15 residues. With 0 bases removed from V and 3 bases from J, the gap between germline ends came to 12 bases. The V gene's germline CDR1 is SGHAT and CDR2 FQNNGV. Concerning this clone itself: The target antigen is unknown.

Measured with immunoSEQ multiplex PCR; TCRdb has only the in-frame clones, and not every one. The repertoire has 55,000 to 80,000 clones, 86% of them found once; the top ten carry 14% to 15%. The time point: pretreatment peripheral blood. The receptor was isolated from a man aged 60-69 years with urothelial cancer. The sequences come from PBMCs, collected around atezolizumab (anti-PD-L1) treatment. The chain combines TRBV11-2 with TRBJ2-7; maybe TRBD1 (6 bases). CDR3 protein: CASSLDLGAIYEQYF. The CDR3 DNA follows: TGTGCCAGCAGCTTAGATCTGGGGGCAATCTACGAGCAGTACTTC. The whole variable domain, filled in from reference TRBV11-2 and TRBJ2-7, reads EAGVAQSPRYKIIEKRQSVAFWCNPISGHATLYWYQQILGQGPKLLIQFQNNGVVDDSQLPKDRFSAERLKGVDSTLKIQPAKLEDSAVYLCASSLDLGAIYEQYFGPGTRLTVT.